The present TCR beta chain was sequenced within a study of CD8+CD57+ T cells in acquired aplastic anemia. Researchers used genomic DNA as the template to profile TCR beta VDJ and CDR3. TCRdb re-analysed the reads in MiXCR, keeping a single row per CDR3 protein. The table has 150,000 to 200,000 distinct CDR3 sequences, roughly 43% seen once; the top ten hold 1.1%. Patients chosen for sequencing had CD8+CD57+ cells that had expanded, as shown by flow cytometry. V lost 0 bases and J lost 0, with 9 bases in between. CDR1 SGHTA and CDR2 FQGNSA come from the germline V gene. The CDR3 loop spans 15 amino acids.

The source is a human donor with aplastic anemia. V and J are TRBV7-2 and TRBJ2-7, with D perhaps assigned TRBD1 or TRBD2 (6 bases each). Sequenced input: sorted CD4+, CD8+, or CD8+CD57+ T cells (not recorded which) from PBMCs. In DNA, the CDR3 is TGTGCCAGCAGCTTAGCGGGGGGCAACTCCTACGAGCAGTACTTC. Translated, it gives CASSLAGGNSYEQYF.